Listed here are 32 T cell receptor beta chains from one sample, sequenced in a study of blood T cell repertoires in COVID-19. Profiling relied on immunoSEQ multiplex PCR, and the TCRdb table lists in-frame clones only, not all of them. The sample shows around 160,000 clones, 80% of them seen only once. Sequencing was done on a sample of PBMCs or T cells enriched from blood (not recorded which). The receptors come from a man aged 40-50 years who had recovered from COVID-19.

As to this clone: Because it lacks the conserved phenylalanine or tryptophan at the end, this CDR3 is likely a read error. It is unclear where the CDR3 begins or ends on the DNA, so no DNA is shown, and the CDR3 is as TCRdb lists it. The gene calls are TRBV6-2 or TRBV6-3 and TRBJ2-7; TRBD2 was called by the table and not checked on the DNA. Germline V gives CDR1 MNHEY, CDR2 SVGEGT. The CDR3 contains 11 residues when both ends are counted. The CDR3 sequence: CASSYYLAGAL.

The CDR3 sequence: CASSLLAGGFNEQFF. The CDR3 bases are TGTGCCAGCAGCTTGCTAGCGGGGGGGTTCAATGAGCAGTTCTTC. This sequence joins TRBV7-9 and TRBJ2-1; TRBD2 aligns across 12 bases. The CDR3 totals 15 residues. Germline lookup yields CDR1 SEHNR and CDR2 FQNEAQ (reference sequence). J lost 6 bases, V lost 3 bases, and 3 bases had no gene match. The full variable domain, with the rest looked up from reference TRBV7-9 and TRBJ2-1, is DTGVSQNPRHKITKRGQNVTFRCDPISEHNRLYWYRQTLGQGPEFLTYFQNEAQLEKSRLLSDRFSAERPKGSFSTLEIQRTEQGDSAMYLCASSLLAGGFNEQFFGPGTRLTVL.

The chain uses TRBV4-2 and TRBJ2-5, with TRBD2 matching over 13 bases. Germline trimming cut 0 bases from V and 1 base from J; bases unmatched to any gene: 5. The CDR3 length is 18 residues. The germline CDR1 and CDR2 sequences are LGHNA and YNFKEQ. The CDR3 DNA reads as TGTGCCAGCAGCCAAGATACTAGCGGGGGGGGCCTCCAAGAGACCCAGTACTTC. Translation: CASSQDTSGGGLQETQYF.

The V gene is TRBV2, the J gene TRBJ2-3, with D maybe TRBD2 (5 bases). The CDR3 covers 12 residues. Trimming stripped 1 base from V and 6 bases from J, with 5 bases between. Per the germline V gene, CDR1 is SNHLY and CDR2 is FYNNEI. CDR3 nucleotide sequence: TGTGCCAGCAGTGAAGAGCGGGATACGCAGTATTTT. Translation gives CASSEERDTQYF. The whole variable domain, filled in from reference TRBV2 and TRBJ2-3, reads EPEVTQTPSHQVTQMGQEVILRCVPISNHLYFYWYRQILGQKVEFLVSFYNNEISEKSEIFDDQFSVERPDGSNFTLKIRSTKLEDSAMYFCASSEERDTQYFGPGTRLTVL.

The table lists this clone with a count of one. The chain combines TRBV15 with TRBJ1-6; D might be TRBD1 (5 bases). The V end lost 1 base, the J end lost 5 bases, and 18 bases lay between the germline ends. The CDR3 totals 18 residues. Germline assignment: CDR1 LNHNV and CDR2 YYDKDF (reference sequence). CDR3 region: CATSRGTFWTSDNSPLHF. The CDR3, as DNA: TGTGCCACCAGCAGAGGGACATTCTGGACCTCTGATAATTCACCCCTCCACTTT.

In this sample, this clone turned up once. This chain connects TRBV27 to TRBJ2-1; a weak D match, TRBD2 (5 bases). Germline V CDR1 and CDR2: MNHEY, SMNVEV (reference sequence). The CDR3 has 14 amino acids. The CDR3 reads CAIKRGESYNEQFF. The CDR3 nucleotides read TGTGCTATCAAACGGGGAGAATCCTACAATGAGCAGTTCTTC.

The V call is TRBV7-3, the J call TRBJ2-5; 8 nucleotides align to TRBD2. The CDR3 contains 15 residues. Germline V gene sequence: CDR1 SGHTA, CDR2 FQGTGA. V lost 5 bases, J lost 3 bases, and 8 bases stayed unmatched. The CDR3 loop reads CASSEGGGFEETQYF. Here the CDR3 DNA reads TGTGCCAGCAGCGAAGGCGGGGGGTTCGAAGAGACCCAGTACTTC.

The rearrangement links TRBV2 to TRBJ1-2; 8 positions agree with TRBD1. Losses at the gene ends were 4 bases for V and 14 bases for J; bases not matched to a gene: 12. The CDR3 totals 13 residues. The germline V gene encodes CDR1 SNHLY and CDR2 FYNNEI. CDR3 loop: CASSVRDRSLLTF. The CDR3 bases are TGTGCCAGCAGTGTCCGGGACAGGTCCCTCTTGACCTTC.

This chain connects TRBV7-2 to TRBJ2-3; D not certain. This CDR3 is 14 amino acids long. The germline V gene encodes CDR1 SGHTA and CDR2 FQGNSA. V lost 3 bases, J lost 6 bases, and 13 bases lay in between. The CDR3, as DNA: TGTGCCAGCAGCTTTCAGACCGCCGGGGATACGCAGTATTTT. It specifies CASSFQTAGDTQYF.

The V and J genes are TRBV4-1 and TRBJ1-1; possibly TRBD1 for D (6 bases). Germline values: CDR1 MGHRA, CDR2 YSYEKL. The CDR3 consists of 15 residues. Trimming left V 0 bases short and J 1 base short, with 9 bases between. In nucleotides, the CDR3 is TGCGCCAGCAGCCAAGATGAGGGGGAGAACACTGAAGCTTTCTTT. This gives the protein CASSQDEGENTEAFF.

The chain has TRBV2 and TRBJ1-1; 7 positions agree with TRBD1. V gave up 6 bases and J gave up 6 bases; unmatched junction bases: 4. The CDR3 has 12 residues. Germline lookup yields CDR1 SNHLY and CDR2 FYNNEI. CDR3 in amino acids: CASREGAAEAFF. The CDR3 coding sequence is TGTGCCAGCAGGGAGGGGGCGGCTGAAGCTTTCTTT.

The rearrangement uses TRBV3-1 (or the pseudogene TRBV3-2) and TRBJ1-1; TRBD1 might be the D (5 bases). Germline lookup yields CDR1 LGHDT and CDR2 YNNKEL (reference sequence). This CDR3 comprises 14 residues. Trimming left V 3 bases short and J 0 bases short, with 8 bases between. CDR3 sequence (DNA): TGTGCCAGCAGCCATACAGGAATGAACACTGAAGCTTTCTTT. Protein product: CASSHTGMNTEAFF.

J is TRBJ2-3 and V is TRBV11-3; 9 positions match TRBD1. V was clipped by 7 bases and J by 2 bases; unmatched bases: 7. The germline V gene has CDR1 SGHNT and CDR2 YENEEA. The CDR3 runs 15 residues. The CDR3 DNA follows: TGTGCCAGCACGGAAGGGACAGGGCCCACAGATACGCAGTATTTT. Its translation is CASTEGTGPTDTQYF.

V gene TRBV18 combines with J gene TRBJ2-5, with 7 bases identical to TRBD2. CDR3 length equals 14 residues. CDR1 is KGHSH, CDR2 LQKENI, per germline. V gave up 3 bases and J gave up 4 bases; unmatched junction bases: 5. As DNA, the CDR3 is TGTGCCAGCTCACCGGGACTACCACCAGAGACCCAGTACTTC. Translation: CASSPGLPPETQYF.

This clone was recorded once. This chain uses TRBV24-1 with TRBJ2-3; D might be TRBD2 (6 bases). Per the germline V gene, CDR1 is KGHDR and CDR2 is SFDVKD. The CDR3 length is 14 residues. V lost 9 bases and J 2 bases, leaving 14 bases between the germline ends. As DNA, the CDR3 is TGTGCCACCGGCTTGGGCGGGGACACAGATACGCAGTATTTT. Residues: CATGLGGDTDTQYF.

The count of this clone is one. The rearrangement joins TRBV10-3 to TRBJ1-2, with D possibly TRBD1 on 6 matching bases. Germline assignment: CDR1 ENHRY and CDR2 SYGVKD. The CDR3 loop spans 16 amino acids. V was shortened by 0 bases and J by 4 bases, with 15 bases between the two germline ends. The CDR3 sequence: CAISESSLGGVYGYTF. CDR3 DNA sequence: TGTGCCATCAGTGAGTCGAGTCTAGGGGGAGTCTATGGCTACACCTTC.

V and J are TRBV9 and TRBJ2-5; TRBD1 matches 7 bases. V lost 3 bases, J lost 4 bases, and 18 bases stayed unmatched. Per the germline V gene, CDR1 is SGDLS and CDR2 is YYNGEE. This CDR3 has 18 residues. CDR3 sequence reads: CASSDQNGLRGSRETQYF. The CDR3 nucleotides are TGTGCCAGCAGCGACCAGAACGGCCTCAGGGGGTCACGAGAGACCCAGTACTTC.

This clone was detected once. The gene calls are TRBV5-5 and TRBJ2-7, with D unclear. Germline loops: CDR1 SGHKS, CDR2 YYEKEE (reference sequence). CDR3 length: 12 residues. Deletions cut 2 bases from V and 7 bases from J, with 10 bases between. This CDR3 is CASSLPPGEQYF. In DNA, the CDR3 is TGTGCCAGCAGCTTACCACCCGGGGAGCAGTACTTC.

The chain has TRBV19 and TRBJ2-4, with TRBD1 as a possible D gene (6 bases). Germline lookup yields CDR1 LNHDA and CDR2 SQIVND (reference sequence). This CDR3 region has 13 residues. Trimming left V 4 bases short and J 4 bases short, with 8 bases between. The CDR3 sequence is CASSTGQKNIQYF. The CDR3 DNA sequence: TGTGCCAGTAGTACCGGACAGAAAAACATTCAGTACTTC. The full variable domain, rest sourced from reference TRBV19 and TRBJ2-4, is DGGITQSPKYLFRKEGQNVTLSCEQNLNHDAMYWYRQDPGQGLRLIYYSQIVNDFQKGDIAEGYSVSREKKESFPLTVTSAQKNPTAFYLCASSTGQKNIQYFGAGTRLSVL.

The CDR3 coding sequence is TGTGCCAGCAGCGTTGGGGGCCGGGCCCTCCACTTT. The encoded protein is CASSVGGRALHF. V and J are TRBV9 and TRBJ1-6, with D possibly being TRBD1 (6 bases). In germline, CDR1 is SGDLS, CDR2 YYNGEE. The germline V and J ends were trimmed by 2 bases and 14 bases, with 11 bases remaining between them. The CDR3 runs to 12 residues. The full variable domain, with the rest looked up from reference TRBV9 and TRBJ1-6, is DSGVTQTPKHLITATGQRVTLRCSPRSGDLSVYWYQQSLDQGLQFLIQYYNGEERAKGNILERFSAQQFPDLHSELNLSSLELGDSALYFCASSVGGRALHFGNGTRLTVT.

Note on this clone: Germline and junction disagree at one end, which may indicate a read error. The chain links TRBV30 to TRBJ2-2, with D tentatively TRBD2 (6 bases). CDR3 length: 14 amino acids. Looked up from germline, CDR1 is GTSNPN and CDR2 is SVGIG (reference sequence). The CDR3 sequence is CARSVAENTGELFF. The DNA of the CDR3 is TGTGCCAGGAGCGTAGCGGAGAACACCGGGGAGCTGTTTTTT.

The V and J genes are TRBV5-6 and TRBJ2-5; D not resolved. Trimming removed 0 bases at V and 0 bases at J, with 9 bases between. The CDR3 totals 15 residues. Germline V CDR1 and CDR2: SGHDT, YYEEEE. Here the CDR3 DNA reads TGTGCCAGCAGCTTGGGGCAGGCGTACCAAGAGACCCAGTACTTC. Amino acid sequence: CASSLGQAYQETQYF.

The chain employs TRBV9 and TRBJ2-3; TRBD2 matches at 9 bases. Trimming cost V 0 bases and J 5 bases; bases outside gene matches: 13. This CDR3 has 18 residues. Germline lookup yields CDR1 SGDLS and CDR2 YYNGEE. The CDR3 DNA reads TGTGCCAGCAGCGTAGCTAGGAATAGCGGGGGCTCACGAGATACGCAGTATTTT. Translating it yields CASSVARNSGGSRDTQYF.

The CDR3 sequence: CASSRDRGTYEQYV. The CDR3 DNA sequence: TGTGCCAGCAGTCGGGACAGGGGCACCTACGAGCAGTACGTC. The chain joins TRBV6-5 to TRBJ2-7; TRBD1 matches 10 bases. Germline V gene sequence: CDR1 MNHEY, CDR2 SVGAGI. With V trimmed by 5 bases and J by 2 bases, 3 bases remained unmatched. The CDR3 is made up of 14 amino acids.

V gene TRBV5-1 combines with J gene TRBJ1-1, with 7 bases identical to TRBD1. This CDR3 has 15 residues. Losses at the gene ends were 3 bases for V and 1 base for J; bases not matched to a gene: 6. CDR1 is SGHRS, CDR2 YFSETQ, per germline. The DNA for the CDR3 is TGCGCCAGCAGCTCTACAGGGGTCTCGAACACTGAAGCTTTCTTT. Protein product: CASSSTGVSNTEAFF.

The chain is built from TRBV7-2 and TRBJ1-4, with 8 bases that match TRBD1. The V and J ends lost 5 bases and 15 bases, in that order; junction bases with no gene match: 11. Germline values: CDR1 SGHTA, CDR2 FQGNSA. This CDR3 comprises 13 residues. CDR3: CASSQGVQGEVFF. DNA for the CDR3: TGTGCCAGCAGCCAGGGGGTACAGGGGGAGGTGTTTTTT.

The genes are TRBV7-8 and TRBJ1-1, with D tentatively TRBD1 (5 bases). This CDR3 contains 14 residues. Trimming removed 3 bases at V and 3 bases at J, with 11 bases between. Germline V CDR1 and CDR2: SGHVS, FQNEAQ. This CDR3 reads CASSFGAQDTEAFF. Here the CDR3 DNA reads TGTGCCAGCAGCTTCGGCGCACAGGACACTGAAGCTTTCTTT.

The chain employs TRBV7-9 and TRBJ2-5; 8 bases are a match to TRBD1. CDR3 size: 14 residues. V was clipped by 1 base and J by 5 bases; unmatched bases: 3. Germline CDR1 is SEHNR and CDR2 is FQNEAQ (reference sequence). In DNA, the CDR3 is TGTGCCAGCAGCTTAGGACAGGGGCCGGAGACCCAGTACTTC. Translated, it gives CASSLGQGPETQYF.

V gene TRBV30 combines with J gene TRBJ1-2; D possibly corresponds to TRBD1 (5 bases). The V and J ends lost 4 bases and 4 bases respectively, with 10 bases between them. Germline CDR1 and CDR2: GTSNPN and SVGIG (reference sequence). This CDR3 spans 12 amino acids. The CDR3 region is CAWKGRGYGYTF. Written as DNA, the CDR3 is TGTGCCTGGAAGGGGAGGGGCTATGGCTACACCTTC.

The genes are TRBV10-3 and TRBJ1-3, with D perhaps TRBD1 (6 bases). V shed 7 bases and J shed 4 bases, with 11 bases lying between them. The germline V gene has CDR1 ENHRY and CDR2 SYGVKD. CDR3 length: 13 residues. CDR3 in amino acids: CAIMGGQGNTIYF. The CDR3, as DNA: TGTGCCATCATGGGGGGGCAAGGAAACACCATATATTTT.

The genes are TRBV28 and TRBJ2-5, with TRBD1 as a possible D gene (6 bases). This CDR3 is 13 amino acids long. V lost 6 bases and J lost 5, with 13 bases in between. CDR1 is MDHEN, CDR2 SYDVKM, per germline. The CDR3 DNA is TGTGCCAGCAGCCGAGGGGGTGTGGAGACCCAGTACTTC. Encoded protein: CASSRGGVETQYF.

J is TRBJ1-1 and V is TRBV3-1 (or the pseudogene TRBV3-2); weak D call: TRBD1 (5 bases). Between the trimmed V and J ends, which lost 8 bases and 4 bases, there was a span of 14 bases. The CDR3 runs 13 residues. CDR1 is LGHDT, CDR2 YNNKEL, per germline (reference sequence). In DNA, the CDR3 is TGTGCCAGCGGCGGGGGTTGGGGCACTGAAGCTTTCTTT. Translated: CASGGGWGTEAFF.